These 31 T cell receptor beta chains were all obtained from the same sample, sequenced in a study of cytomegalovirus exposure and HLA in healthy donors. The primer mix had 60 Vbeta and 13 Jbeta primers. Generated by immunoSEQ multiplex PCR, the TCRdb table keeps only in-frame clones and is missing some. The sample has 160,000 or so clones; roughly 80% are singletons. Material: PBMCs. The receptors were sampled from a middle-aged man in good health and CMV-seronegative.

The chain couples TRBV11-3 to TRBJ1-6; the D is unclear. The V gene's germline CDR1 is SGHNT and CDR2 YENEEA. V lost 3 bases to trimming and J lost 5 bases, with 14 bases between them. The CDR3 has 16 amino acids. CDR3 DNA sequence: TGTGCCAGCAGCTTTCTCCCGGACGGGGATAATTCACCCCTCCACTTT. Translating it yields CASSFLPDGDNSPLHF. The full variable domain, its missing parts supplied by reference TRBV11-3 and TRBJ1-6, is EAGVVQSPRYKIIEKKQPVAFWCNPISGHNTLYWYLQNLGQGPELLIRYENEEAVDDSQLPKDRFSAERLKGVDSTLKIQPAELGDSAVYLCASSFLPDGDNSPLHFGNGTRLTVT.

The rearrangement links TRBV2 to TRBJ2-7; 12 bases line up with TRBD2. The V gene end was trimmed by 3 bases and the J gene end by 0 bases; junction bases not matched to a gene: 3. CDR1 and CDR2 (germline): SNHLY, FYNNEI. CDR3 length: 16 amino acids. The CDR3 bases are TGTGCCAGCAGTGAGGGACTAGCGGGCTTCTCCTACGAGCAGTACTTC. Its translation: CASSEGLAGFSYEQYF.

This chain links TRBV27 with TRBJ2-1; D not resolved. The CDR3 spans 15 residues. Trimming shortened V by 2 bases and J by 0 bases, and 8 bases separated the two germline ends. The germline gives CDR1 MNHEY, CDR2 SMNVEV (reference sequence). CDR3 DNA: TGTGCCAGCAGTTTACGCAGGTTCTCCTACAATGAGCAGTTCTTC. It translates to CASSLRRFSYNEQFF.

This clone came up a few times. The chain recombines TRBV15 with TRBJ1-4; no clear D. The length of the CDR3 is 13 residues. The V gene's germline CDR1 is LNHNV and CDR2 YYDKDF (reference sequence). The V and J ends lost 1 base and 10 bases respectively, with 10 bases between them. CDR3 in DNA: TGTGCCACCAGCAGAGGGAACAGTGTAAAACTGTTTTTT. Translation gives CATSRGNSVKLFF.

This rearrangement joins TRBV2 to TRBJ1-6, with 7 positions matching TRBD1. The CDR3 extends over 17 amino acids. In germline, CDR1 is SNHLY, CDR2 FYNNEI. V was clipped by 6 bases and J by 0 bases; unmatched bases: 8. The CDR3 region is CASSVGTVDSYNSPLHF. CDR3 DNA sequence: TGTGCCAGCAGCGTCGGGACAGTGGACTCCTATAATTCACCCCTCCACTTT. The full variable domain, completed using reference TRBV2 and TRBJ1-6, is EPEVTQTPSHQVTQMGQEVILRCVPISNHLYFYWYRQILGQKVEFLVSFYNNEISEKSEIFDDQFSVERPDGSNFTLKIRSTKLEDSAMYFCASSVGTVDSYNSPLHFGNGTRLTVT.

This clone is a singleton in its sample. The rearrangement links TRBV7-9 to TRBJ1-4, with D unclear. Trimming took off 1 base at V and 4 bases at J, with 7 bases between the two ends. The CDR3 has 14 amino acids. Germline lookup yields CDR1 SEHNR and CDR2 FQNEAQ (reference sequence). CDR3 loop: CASSLGGVNEKLFF. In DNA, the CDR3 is TGTGCCAGCAGCTTAGGAGGAGTTAATGAAAAACTGTTTTTT. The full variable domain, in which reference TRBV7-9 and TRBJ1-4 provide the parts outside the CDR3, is DTGVSQNPRHKITKRGQNVTFRCDPISEHNRLYWYRQTLGQGPEFLTYFQNEAQLEKSRLLSDRFSAERPKGSFSTLEIQRTEQGDSAMYLCASSLGGVNEKLFFGSGTQLSVL.

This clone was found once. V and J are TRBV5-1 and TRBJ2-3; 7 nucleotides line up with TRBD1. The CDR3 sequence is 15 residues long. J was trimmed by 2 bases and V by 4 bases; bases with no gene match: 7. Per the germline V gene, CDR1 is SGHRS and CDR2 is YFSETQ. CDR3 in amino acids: CASSHGTAYTDTQYF. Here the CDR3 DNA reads TGCGCCAGCAGCCACGGGACAGCCTACACAGATACGCAGTATTTT.

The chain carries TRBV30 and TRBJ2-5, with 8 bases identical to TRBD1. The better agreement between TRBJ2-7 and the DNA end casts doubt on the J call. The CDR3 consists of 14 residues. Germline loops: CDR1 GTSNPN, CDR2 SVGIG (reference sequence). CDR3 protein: CAWQTGTGNTEQYF. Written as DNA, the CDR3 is TGTGCCTGGCAAACCGGGACAGGAAACACCGAGCAGTACTTC.

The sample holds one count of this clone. CDR3 protein: CASSSEAYNEQFF. The CDR3 coding sequence is TGTGCCAGCAGCTCCGAGGCCTACAATGAGCAGTTCTTC. The chain recombines TRBV5-6 with TRBJ2-1; D gene uncertain. Germline V gene sequence: CDR1 SGHDT, CDR2 YYEEEE. V was shortened by 3 bases and J by 2 bases, with 6 bases between the two germline ends. This CDR3 is 13 amino acids long.

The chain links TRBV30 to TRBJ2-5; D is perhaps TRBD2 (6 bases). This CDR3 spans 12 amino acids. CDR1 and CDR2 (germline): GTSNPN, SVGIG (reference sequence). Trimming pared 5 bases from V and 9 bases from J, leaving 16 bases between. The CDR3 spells CAWEGGEAAQYF. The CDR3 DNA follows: TGTGCCTGGGAGGGCGGGGAGGCGGCCCAGTACTTC.

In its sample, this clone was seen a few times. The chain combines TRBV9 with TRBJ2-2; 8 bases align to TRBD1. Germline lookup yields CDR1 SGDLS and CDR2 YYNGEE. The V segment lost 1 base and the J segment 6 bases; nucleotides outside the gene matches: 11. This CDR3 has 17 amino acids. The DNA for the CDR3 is TGTGCCAGCAGCGTATTCGAGACAGGGGCCCGCCCCGGGGAGCTGTTTTTT. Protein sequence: CASSVFETGARPGELFF.

This chain's CDR3 is CASEGRKNEQFF. The DNA of the CDR3 is TGTGCCAGCGAGGGCAGAAAAAATGAGCAGTTCTTC. The chain combines TRBV19 with TRBJ2-1; D might be TRBD2 (5 bases). Trimming cost V 9 bases and J 7 bases, with 13 bases left between them. The germline V gene encodes CDR1 LNHDA and CDR2 SQIVND (reference sequence). CDR3 length: 12 residues.

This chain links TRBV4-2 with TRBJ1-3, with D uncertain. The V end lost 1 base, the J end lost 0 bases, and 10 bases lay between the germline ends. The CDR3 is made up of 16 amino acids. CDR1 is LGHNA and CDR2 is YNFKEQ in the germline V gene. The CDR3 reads CASSQVWPVSGNTIYF. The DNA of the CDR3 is TGTGCCAGCAGCCAAGTTTGGCCCGTCTCTGGAAACACCATATATTTT.

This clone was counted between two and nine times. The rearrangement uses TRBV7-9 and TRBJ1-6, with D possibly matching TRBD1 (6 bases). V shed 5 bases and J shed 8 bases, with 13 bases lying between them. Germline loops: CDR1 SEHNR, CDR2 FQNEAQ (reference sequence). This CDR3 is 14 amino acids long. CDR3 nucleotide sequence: TGTGCCAGCAGCAAAGGACAGCAAGATTCACCCCTCCACTTT. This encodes CASSKGQQDSPLHF.

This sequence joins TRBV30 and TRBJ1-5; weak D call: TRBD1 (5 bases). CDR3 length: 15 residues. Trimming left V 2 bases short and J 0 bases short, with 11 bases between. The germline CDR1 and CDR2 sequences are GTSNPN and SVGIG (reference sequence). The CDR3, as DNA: TGTGCCTGGAGTCCACGGGGGTTTAGCAATCAGCCCCAGCATTTT. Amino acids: CAWSPRGFSNQPQHF.

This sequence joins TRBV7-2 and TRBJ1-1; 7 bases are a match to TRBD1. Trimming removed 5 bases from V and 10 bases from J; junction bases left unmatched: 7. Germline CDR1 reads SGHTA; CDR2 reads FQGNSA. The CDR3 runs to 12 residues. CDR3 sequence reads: CASSHSQGTAFF. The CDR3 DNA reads TGTGCCAGCAGCCATTCACAGGGGACAGCTTTCTTT.

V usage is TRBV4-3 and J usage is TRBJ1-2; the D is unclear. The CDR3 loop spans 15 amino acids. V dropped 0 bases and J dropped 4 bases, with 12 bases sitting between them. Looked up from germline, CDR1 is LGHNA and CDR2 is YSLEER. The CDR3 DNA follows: TGCGCCAGCAGCCAAGAAGATCTTTCGGTCTATGGCTACACCTTC. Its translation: CASSQEDLSVYGYTF.

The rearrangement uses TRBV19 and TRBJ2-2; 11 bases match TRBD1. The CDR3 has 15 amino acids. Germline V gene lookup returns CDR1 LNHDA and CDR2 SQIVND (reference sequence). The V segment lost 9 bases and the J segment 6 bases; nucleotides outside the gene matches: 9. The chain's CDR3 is CASKGGDRGAGELFF. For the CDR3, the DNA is TGTGCCAGCAAGGGCGGGGACAGGGGGGCCGGGGAGCTGTTTTTT.

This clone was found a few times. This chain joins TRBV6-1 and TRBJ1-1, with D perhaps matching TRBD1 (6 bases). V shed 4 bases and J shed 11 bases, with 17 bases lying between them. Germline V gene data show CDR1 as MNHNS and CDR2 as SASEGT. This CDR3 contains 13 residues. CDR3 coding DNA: TGTGCCAGCAGTGGAGGGGGTAAGTGGGGCGCTTTCTTT. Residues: CASSGGGKWGAFF.

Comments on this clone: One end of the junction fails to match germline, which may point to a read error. CDR3 amino acids: CASRLQGSGDEKLFF. For the CDR3, the DNA is TGCGCCAGCCGCTTACAGGGATCGGGCGATGAAAAACTGTTTTTT. The chain recombines TRBV5-1 with TRBJ1-4, with TRBD1 as a possible D gene (6 bases). The CDR3 sequence is 15 residues long. Germline V gene data show CDR1 as SGHRS and CDR2 as YFSETQ.

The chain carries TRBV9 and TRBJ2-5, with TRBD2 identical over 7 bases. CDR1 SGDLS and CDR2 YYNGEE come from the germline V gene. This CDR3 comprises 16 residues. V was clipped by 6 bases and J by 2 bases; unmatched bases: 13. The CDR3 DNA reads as TGTGCCAGCACCCTCCCCCGGACTAGTAGTCAAGAGACCCAGTACTTC. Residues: CASTLPRTSSQETQYF.

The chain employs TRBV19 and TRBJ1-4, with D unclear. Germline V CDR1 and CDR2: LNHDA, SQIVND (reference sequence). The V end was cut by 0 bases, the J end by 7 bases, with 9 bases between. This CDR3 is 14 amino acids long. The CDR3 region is CASSIDARGEKLFF. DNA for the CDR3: TGTGCCAGTAGTATAGACGCCAGAGGTGAAAAACTGTTTTTT.

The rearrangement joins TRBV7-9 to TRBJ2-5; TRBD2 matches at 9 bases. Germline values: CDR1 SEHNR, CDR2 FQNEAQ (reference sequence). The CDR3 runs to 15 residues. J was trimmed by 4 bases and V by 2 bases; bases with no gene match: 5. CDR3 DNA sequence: TGTGCCAGCAGCTTATTCCCAGCGGGGGGAGAGACCCAGTACTTC. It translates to CASSLFPAGGETQYF.

The CDR3 protein is CASSSAGGSTDTQYF. The CDR3 nucleotides read TGTGCCAGCAGCTCCGCGGGGGGGAGCACAGATACGCAGTATTTT. This chain connects TRBV7-2 to TRBJ2-3, with 9 bases fitting TRBD2. The CDR3 has 15 residues. V shed 4 bases, J shed 0 bases, and the junction held 2 bases outside the gene matches. Looked up from germline, CDR1 is SGHTA and CDR2 is FQGNSA.

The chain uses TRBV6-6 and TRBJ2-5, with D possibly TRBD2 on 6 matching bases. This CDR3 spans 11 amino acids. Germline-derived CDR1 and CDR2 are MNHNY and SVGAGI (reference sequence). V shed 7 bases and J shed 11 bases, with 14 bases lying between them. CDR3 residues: CASTSSGGQYF. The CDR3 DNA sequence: TGTGCCAGCACCTCATCTGGGGGGCAGTACTTC.

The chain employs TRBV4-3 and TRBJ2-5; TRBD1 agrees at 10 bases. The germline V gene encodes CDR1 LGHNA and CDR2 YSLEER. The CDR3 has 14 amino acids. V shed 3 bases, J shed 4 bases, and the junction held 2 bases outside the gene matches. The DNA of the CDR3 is TGCGCCAGCAGCCAGACAGGGGGCTCAGAGACCCAGTACTTC. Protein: CASSQTGGSETQYF.

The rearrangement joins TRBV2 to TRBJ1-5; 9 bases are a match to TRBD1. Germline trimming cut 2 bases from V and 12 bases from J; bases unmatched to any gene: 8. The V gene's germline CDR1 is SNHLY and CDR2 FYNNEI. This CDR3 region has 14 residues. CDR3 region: CASSELGGTGYQHF. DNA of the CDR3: TGTGCCAGCAGTGAATTAGGGGGGACAGGGTACCAGCATTTT. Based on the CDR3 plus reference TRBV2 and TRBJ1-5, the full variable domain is EPEVTQTPSHQVTQMGQEVILRCVPISNHLYFYWYRQILGQKVEFLVSFYNNEISEKSEIFDDQFSVERPDGSNFTLKIRSTKLEDSAMYFCASSELGGTGYQHFGDGTRLSIL.

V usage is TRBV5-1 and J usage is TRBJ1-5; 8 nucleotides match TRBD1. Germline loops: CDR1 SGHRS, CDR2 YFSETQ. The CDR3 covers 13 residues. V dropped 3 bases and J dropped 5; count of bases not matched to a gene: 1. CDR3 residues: CASSWTGYQPQHF. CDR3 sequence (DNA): TGCGCCAGCAGCTGGACAGGGTATCAGCCCCAGCATTTT. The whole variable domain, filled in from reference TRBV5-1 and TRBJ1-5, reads KAGVTQTPRYLIKTRGQQVTLSCSPISGHRSVSWYQQTPGQGLQFLFEYFSETQRNKGNFPGRFSGRQFSNSRSEMNVSTLELGDSALYLCASSWTGYQPQHFGDGTRLSIL.

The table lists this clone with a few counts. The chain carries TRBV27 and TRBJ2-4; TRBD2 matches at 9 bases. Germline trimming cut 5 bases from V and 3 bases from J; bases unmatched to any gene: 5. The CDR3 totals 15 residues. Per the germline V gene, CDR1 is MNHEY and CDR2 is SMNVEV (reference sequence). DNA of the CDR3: TGTGCCAGCAGTAGGTCGCGGGGGGGCAAAAACATTCAGTACTTC. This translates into CASSRSRGGKNIQYF.

The CDR3 loop is CASSPRTSGGGRDTQYF. The CDR3 nucleotides read TGTGCCAGCAGCCCTCGGACTAGCGGGGGGGGTAGAGATACGCAGTATTTT. The chain uses TRBV11-2 and TRBJ2-3; 15 bases map to TRBD2. The V and J ends lost 5 bases and 5 bases, in that order; junction bases with no gene match: 8. The CDR3 sequence is 17 residues long. Germline V CDR1 and CDR2: SGHAT, FQNNGV.

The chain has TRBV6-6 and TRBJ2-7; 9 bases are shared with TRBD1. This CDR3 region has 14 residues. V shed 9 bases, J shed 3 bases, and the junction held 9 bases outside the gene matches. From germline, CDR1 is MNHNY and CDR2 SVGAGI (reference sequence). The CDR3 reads CASHPGQGNYEQYF. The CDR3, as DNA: TGTGCCAGTCACCCCGGACAGGGGAACTACGAGCAGTACTTC.